The 2 T cell receptor beta chains given below trace back to one sample, sequenced in a study of T cells in localized non-small cell lung cancer. Sequencing used immunoSEQ multiplex PCR; TCRdb keeps in-frame clones, though not all of them. This table holds under 150,000 clones, more than 80% found once. Sequenced material: peripheral blood, taken before any cancer treatment. The source of these receptors is a female donor older than 55 with stage I lung adenocarcinoma.

The chain joins TRBV10-2 to TRBJ1-4; no definite D call. The CDR3 totals 15 residues. The germline V gene encodes CDR1 WSHSY and CDR2 SAAADI. Trimming took off 6 bases at V and 5 bases at J, with 16 bases between the two ends. The CDR3 spells CASSVSHPWNEKLFF. Here the CDR3 DNA reads TGCGCCAGCAGCGTCTCCCATCCGTGGAATGAAAAACTGTTTTTT.

V is TRBV27 and J is TRBJ2-5, with 7 positions matching TRBD2. Per germline, CDR1 MNHEY and CDR2 SMNVEV (reference sequence). The CDR3 sequence is 14 residues long. The V segment lost 8 bases and the J segment 4 bases; nucleotides outside the gene matches: 10. The CDR3 loop is CASRPRGSRETQYF. CDR3 DNA sequence: TGTGCCAGCCGTCCTCGCGGGAGTAGAGAGACCCAGTACTTC.